The present TCR beta chain was sequenced within a study of identical twins. Findings and caveats of the study: Beta clonotypes that were abundant in cord blood contained fewer insertions, a pattern absent from memory repertoires. A partial confounding effect on zero-insertion analyses could come from invariant MAIT and iNKT cells.

Germline V gene lookup returns CDR1 MGHRA and CDR2 YSYEKL. CDR3 length: 16 residues. V shed 1 base, J shed 4 bases, and the junction held 2 bases outside the gene matches. cDNA molecules carried unique molecular identifiers, and template switching added a universal primer site. TCRdb processed the 5' RACE reads anew with MiXCR; each CDR3 protein has one entry. Of 400,000 to 500,000 distinct CDR3 sequences listed, approximately 18% are singletons. This clonotype was seen a single time. Its cognate antigen is unknown. Sequenced: naive T cells sorted from blood. The sequence derives from a man over 45 in good health. This rearrangement joins TRBV4-1 to TRBJ2-1; 12 bases fit TRBD2. The CDR3 reads CASSQGTSGTYNEQFF. The CDR3 nucleotides are TGCGCCAGCAGCCAAGGGACTAGCGGGACTTACAATGAGCAGTTCTTC.